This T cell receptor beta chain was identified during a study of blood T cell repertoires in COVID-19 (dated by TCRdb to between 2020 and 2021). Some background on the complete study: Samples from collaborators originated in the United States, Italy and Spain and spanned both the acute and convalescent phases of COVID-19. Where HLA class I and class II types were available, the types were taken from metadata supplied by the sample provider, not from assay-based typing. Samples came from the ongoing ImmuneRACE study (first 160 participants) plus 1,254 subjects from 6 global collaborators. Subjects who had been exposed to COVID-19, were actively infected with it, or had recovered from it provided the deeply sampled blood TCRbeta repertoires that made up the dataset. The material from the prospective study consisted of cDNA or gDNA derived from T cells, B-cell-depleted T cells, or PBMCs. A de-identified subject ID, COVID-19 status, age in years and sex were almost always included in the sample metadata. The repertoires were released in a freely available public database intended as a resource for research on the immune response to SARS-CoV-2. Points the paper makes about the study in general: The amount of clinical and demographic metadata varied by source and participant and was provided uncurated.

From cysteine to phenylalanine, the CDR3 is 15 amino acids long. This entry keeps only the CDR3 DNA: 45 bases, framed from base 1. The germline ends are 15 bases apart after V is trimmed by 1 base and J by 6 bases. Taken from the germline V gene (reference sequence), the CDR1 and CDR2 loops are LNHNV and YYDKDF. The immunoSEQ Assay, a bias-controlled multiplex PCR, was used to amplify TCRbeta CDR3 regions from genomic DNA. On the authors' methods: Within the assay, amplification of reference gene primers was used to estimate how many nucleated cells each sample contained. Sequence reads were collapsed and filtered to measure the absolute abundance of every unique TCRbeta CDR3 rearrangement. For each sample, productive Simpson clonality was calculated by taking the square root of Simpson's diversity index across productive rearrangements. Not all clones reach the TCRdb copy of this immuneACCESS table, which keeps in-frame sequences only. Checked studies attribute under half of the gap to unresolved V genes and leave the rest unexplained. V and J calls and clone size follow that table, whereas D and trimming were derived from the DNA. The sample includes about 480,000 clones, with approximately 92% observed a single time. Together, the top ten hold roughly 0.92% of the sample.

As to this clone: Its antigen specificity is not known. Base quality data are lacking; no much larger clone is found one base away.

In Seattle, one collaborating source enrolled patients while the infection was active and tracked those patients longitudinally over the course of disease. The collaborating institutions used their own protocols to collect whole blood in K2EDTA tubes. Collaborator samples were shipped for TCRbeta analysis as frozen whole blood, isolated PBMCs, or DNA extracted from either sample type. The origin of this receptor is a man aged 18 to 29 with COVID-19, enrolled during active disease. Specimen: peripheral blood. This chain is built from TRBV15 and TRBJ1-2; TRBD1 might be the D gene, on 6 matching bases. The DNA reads TGTGCCACCAGCAGAGTAGTGTGGGACAAGAATGGCTACACCTTC. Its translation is CATSRVVWDKNGYTF.